These T cell receptor beta chains were read from a single sample in a study of T cells in Graves' hyperthyroidism and ophthalmopathy. TCRdb ran MiXCR on the multiplex PCR reads and lists one entry per CDR3 protein. Of about half a million distinct CDR3 sequences in the sample, 20% to 25% were seen once. The material sequenced was blood. These receptors all come from a woman in her 70s with Graves' ophthalmopathy. CDR3s include the opening cysteine and the closing phenylalanine or tryptophan. The D gene is left open where the match is weak. Expanded clones get a size class; other rows say once, few or many, or leave the size out.

clone_size j_call v_call d_call cdr3_aa cdr3_nt
few TRBJ2-1 TRBV5-1 TRBD1 CASSHGQGGDEQFF TGCGCCAGCAGCCACGGCCAAGGGGGCGATGAGCAGTTCTTC
. TRBJ1-2 TRBV12-3/TRBV12-4 . CASTSPGMGDYGYTF TGTGCCAGCACCTCCCCAGGGATGGGGGACTATGGCTACACCTTC
few TRBJ2-1 TRBV11-2 . CASSQQGGTYNEQFF TGCGCCAGCAGCCAACAGGGGGGGACGTACAATGAGCAGTTCTTC
. TRBJ1-1 TRBV4-1 . CASSQQGWNTEAFF TGCGCCAGCAGCCAGCAGGGCTGGAACACTGAAGCTTTCTTT
few TRBJ2-7 TRBV6-1 TRBD2 CASSYTSGDAYEQYF TGTGCCAGCAGCTACACCAGCGGGGATGCCTACGAGCAGTACTTC
many TRBJ2-5 TRBV28 TRBD2 CASSLWRGSQETQYF TGTGCCAGCAGCTTGTGGCGCGGGAGCCAAGAGACCCAGTACTTC
. TRBJ1-5 TRBV19 TRBD1 CASSRTGPSNQPQHF TGTGCCAGTAGTAGGACAGGCCCGAGCAATCAGCCCCAGCATTTT
few TRBJ2-2 TRBV6-1 . CASRDGGELFF TGTGCCAGCAGGGACGGCGGGGAGCTGTTTTTT
few TRBJ1-2 TRBV5-1 TRBD1 CASSERTGGGGYTF TGCGCCAGCAGCGAAAGGACAGGGGGAGGTGGCTACACCTTC
once TRBJ2-2 TRBV5-1 . CASSFLLTTNTGELFF TGCGCCAGCAGCTTCTTACTTACAACGAACACCGGGGAGCTGTTTTTT
many TRBJ1-1 TRBV27 TRBD1 CASSLRGQGVLLGEAFF TGTGCCAGCAGTTTAAGAGGACAGGGGGTTTTGTTGGGTGAAGCTTTCTTT
many TRBJ2-3 TRBV12-3/TRBV12-4 TRBD2 CASKREKTRTDTQYF TGTGCCAGCAAGCGGGAAAAAACTCGCACAGATACGCAGTATTTT
many TRBJ1-4 TRBV19 . CASIGTENEKLFF TGTGCCAGTATCGGAACGGAAAATGAAAAACTGTTTTTT
. TRBJ2-2 TRBV6-1 . CASGRGVTGELFF TGTGCCAGCGGGAGAGGCGTCACCGGGGAGCTGTTTTTT
few TRBJ1-1 TRBV5-1 . CASSLTLDMNTEAFF TGCGCCAGCAGCTTGACGCTAGACATGAACACTGAAGCTTTCTTT
. TRBJ1-6 TRBV7-8 . CASSSIPLGSSYNSPLHF TGTGCCAGCAGCTCGATTCCACTGGGGAGCTCCTATAATTCACCCCTCCACTTT
few TRBJ2-3 TRBV7-2 TRBD2 CASSWREGTQYF TGTGCCAGCAGCTGGCGGGAGGGTACGCAGTATTTT
. TRBJ1-3 TRBV6-2/TRBV6-3 . CASTWGLGNTIYF TGTGCCAGCACGTGGGGGCTTGGAAACACCATATATTTT
few TRBJ1-1 TRBV6-1 TRBD1 CASSPWTGPNTEAFF TGTGCCAGCAGTCCCTGGACAGGACCGAACACTGAAGCTTTCTTT
few TRBJ1-3 TRBV20-1 . CSAKRSSGNTIYF TGCAGTGCCAAGCGGAGTTCTGGAAACACCATATATTTT
. TRBJ2-1 TRBV27 TRBD2 CASTPPGGRQFF TGTGCCAGCACACCCCCGGGGGGGAGACAGTTCTTC
. TRBJ1-6 TRBV9 TRBD1 CASTIGSGGLSNSPLHF TGTGCCAGCACAATAGGGTCAGGGGGCTTGAGTAATTCACCCCTCCACTTT
. TRBJ1-6 TRBV15 . CATSTAASTLHF TGTGCCACCAGCACCGCCGCTTCCACCCTCCACTTT
few TRBJ2-1 TRBV7-3 . CASSPGRGEQFF TGTGCCAGCAGCCCAGGAAGGGGGGAGCAGTTCTTC
few TRBJ2-1 TRBV10-2 TRBD1 CASSEPYFTGTGSNNEQFF TGCGCCAGCAGTGAGCCCTATTTTACCGGGACAGGGAGTAACAATGAGCAGTTCTTC
few TRBJ2-2 TRBV6-2/TRBV6-3 . CASSRRTQGNTGELFF TGTGCCAGCAGCCGCCGAACTCAGGGGAACACCGGGGAGCTGTTTTTT
many TRBJ2-6 TRBV28 . CASRKHGGGSGANVLTF TGTGCCAGCAGGAAGCACGGAGGGGGCTCTGGGGCCAACGTCCTGACTTTC
. TRBJ2-5 TRBV18 TRBD2 CASSPERLAGDGRTQYF TGTGCCAGCTCACCAGAGCGGCTAGCGGGAGACGGAAGGACCCAGTACTTC
. TRBJ2-7 TRBV19 . CASRGGSYEQYF TGTGCCAGTAGAGGCGGCTCCTACGAGCAGTACTTC
. TRBJ2-7 TRBV6-2/TRBV6-3 . CASSYATSRYEQYF TGTGCCAGCAGTTACGCAACTAGCAGGTACGAGCAGTACTTC
. TRBJ1-2 TRBV28 . CASRDGYGYTF TGTGCCAGCAGGGACGGCTATGGCTACACCTTC
. TRBJ2-3 TRBV7-9 . CASSGLWRDTQYF TGTGCCAGCAGCGGTTTGTGGAGAGATACGCAGTATTTT
few TRBJ2-2 TRBV5-4 . CASSSELSYFGAGELFF TGTGCCAGCAGCTCAGAGCTTTCTTATTTTGGTGCCGGGGAGCTGTTTTTT
. TRBJ2-1 TRBV28 TRBD1 CASSLLAGGSQEQFF TGTGCCAGCAGTTTATTGGCAGGGGGCTCGCAGGAGCAGTTCTTC
many TRBJ1-4 TRBV3-1 . CASSQTNEKLFF TGTGCCAGCAGCCAAACTAATGAAAAACTGTTTTTT
many TRBJ1-2 TRBV13 . CASSFNREIYGYTF TGTGCCAGCAGCTTTAACAGGGAGATCTATGGCTACACCTTC
. TRBJ2-2 TRBV11-3 . CASSLDLEVASNTGELFF TGTGCCAGCAGCTTAGATCTGGAGGTAGCCTCGAACACCGGGGAGCTGTTTTTT
many TRBJ2-5 TRBV2 TRBD2 CASTEREGRETQYF TGTGCCAGCACAGAGCGGGAGGGCCGGGAGACCCAGTACTTC
. TRBJ2-7 TRBV10-3 TRBD2 CAISEGLAGRSSYEQYF TGTGCCATCAGTGAGGGACTAGCGGGAAGAAGCTCCTACGAGCAGTACTTC
. TRBJ1-1 TRBV18 . CASSPSTLGTEAFF TGTGCCAGCTCACCGTCTACCCTGGGCACTGAAGCTTTCTTT
. TRBJ2-5 TRBV4-3 TRBD1 CASSQGPGQPRETQYF TGCGCCAGCAGCCAAGGTCCGGGACAGCCTAGGGAGACCCAGTACTTC
once TRBJ1-2 TRBV3-1 . CASSVTGTGYTF TGTGCCAGCAGCGTCACAGGGACTGGCTACACCTTC
few TRBJ2-5 TRBV11-2 TRBD1 CASSLTGQGLGETQYF TGTGCCAGCAGCCTAACAGGACAGGGGTTGGGAGAGACCCAGTACTTC